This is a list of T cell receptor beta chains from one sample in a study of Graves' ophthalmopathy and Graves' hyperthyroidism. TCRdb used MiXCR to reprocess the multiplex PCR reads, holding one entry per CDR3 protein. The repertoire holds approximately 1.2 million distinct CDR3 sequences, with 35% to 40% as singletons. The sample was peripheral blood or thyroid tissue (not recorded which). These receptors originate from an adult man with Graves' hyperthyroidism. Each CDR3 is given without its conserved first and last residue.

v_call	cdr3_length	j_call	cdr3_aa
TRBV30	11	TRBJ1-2	AWSENGLYGYT
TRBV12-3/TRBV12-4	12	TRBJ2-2	ASISAASPGELF
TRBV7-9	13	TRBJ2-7	ASSLAPDPHYEQY
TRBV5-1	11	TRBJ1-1	ASSLEGFTEAF
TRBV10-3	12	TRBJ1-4	ATANRDSWEKLF
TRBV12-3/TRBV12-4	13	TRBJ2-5	ASSDASGGWETQY
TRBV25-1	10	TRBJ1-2	ASFGQGNGYT
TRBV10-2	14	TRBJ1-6	ASSAGDRGSNSPLH
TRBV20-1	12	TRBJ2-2	SAIGTDLTGELF
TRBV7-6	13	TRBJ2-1	ASSSTGRSYNEQF
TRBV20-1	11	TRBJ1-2	SARDGDGYGYT
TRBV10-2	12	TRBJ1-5	ASLRERSNQPQH
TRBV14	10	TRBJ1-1	ASSQEWTEAF
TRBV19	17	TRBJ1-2	ASSIDRSRSAGGFYGYT
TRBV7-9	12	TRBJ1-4	ASSPRTGGEKLF
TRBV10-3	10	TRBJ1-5	ATGQGELVRH
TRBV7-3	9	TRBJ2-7	ASSRRSEQY
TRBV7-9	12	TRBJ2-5	ASSTRWDTEAQY
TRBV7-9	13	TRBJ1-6	ASSLRTDGNSPLH
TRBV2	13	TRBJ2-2	ASTKDVSGAEELF
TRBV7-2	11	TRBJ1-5	AWSRLGNQPQH
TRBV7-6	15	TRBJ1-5	ASSLVWDPRGNQPQH
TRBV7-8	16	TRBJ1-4	ASSAFGTGGSGVEKLF
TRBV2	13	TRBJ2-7	ASSYSLAGGYEQY
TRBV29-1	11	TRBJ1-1	SVESLGGTEAF
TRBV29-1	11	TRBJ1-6	SVREGRNSPLH
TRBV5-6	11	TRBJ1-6	ASSYWGVSPLH